The next 16 T cell receptor beta chains were all read from a single sample in a study of T cells in Graves' hyperthyroidism and ophthalmopathy. TCR beta CDR3 region amplification was performed from RNA transcripts. First-round RT-PCR of the TCR CDR3 relied on the HTBI primer set. TCRdb reprocessed the multiplex PCR reads with MiXCR, giving one entry per CDR3 protein. Of about 400,000 distinct CDR3 sequences listed, about 15% are singletons. Input material: blood. All receptors derive from a woman aged 25 to 39 with Graves' hyperthyroidism.

The rearrangement joins TRBV20-1 to TRBJ2-5, with 7 bases fitting TRBD1. J was trimmed by 5 bases and V by 6 bases; bases with no gene match: 6. The CDR3 extends over 12 amino acids. The germline V gene encodes CDR1 DFQATT and CDR2 SNEGSKA (reference sequence). CDR3: CSARTGRETQYF. CDR3 nucleotides: TGCAGTGCGAGGACAGGACGGGAGACCCAGTACTTC.

This clonotype has just a few counts. The V and J genes are TRBV30 and TRBJ2-3, with D perhaps matching TRBD2 (5 bases). Trimming cost V 4 bases and J 2 bases, with 13 bases left between them. CDR3 length: 14 amino acids. Looked up from germline, CDR1 is GTSNPN and CDR2 is SVGIG (reference sequence). The CDR3 nucleotides are TGTGCCTGGATAGCACAGAGGGCCACAGATACGCAGTATTTT. Its protein product is CAWIAQRATDTQYF.

The chain combines TRBV6-1 with TRBJ2-3, with 8 bases lining up with TRBD1. The CDR3 sequence is 14 residues long. V shed 7 bases, J shed 8 bases, and the junction held 11 bases outside the gene matches. Germline-derived CDR1 and CDR2 are MNHNS and SASEGT. The CDR3 region is CASNPGQGYGTQYF. CDR3 in DNA: TGTGCCAGCAACCCCGGACAGGGTTACGGTACGCAGTATTTT.

This clonotype was seen many times. The genes are TRBV3-1 and TRBJ2-7; D call uncertain. Germline V gene lookup returns CDR1 LGHDT and CDR2 YNNKEL (reference sequence). This CDR3 is built from 12 residues. V was pared by 4 bases and J by 3 bases, with 7 bases between. CDR3 amino acids: CASSRRDYEQYF. For the CDR3, the DNA is TGTGCCAGCAGCCGCCGAGACTACGAGCAGTACTTC.

This clonotype appeared many times. This rearrangement joins TRBV5-1 to TRBJ2-6; 11 bases are a match to TRBD1. Germline values: CDR1 SGHRS, CDR2 YFSETQ. This CDR3 has 17 amino acids. V gave up 3 bases and J gave up 3 bases; unmatched junction bases: 5. CDR3 sequence reads: CASSSGTGGDGANVLTF. The CDR3, as DNA: TGCGCCAGCAGCTCCGGGACAGGGGGTGATGGGGCCAACGTCCTGACTTTC.

The table lists this clonotype with a few counts. V usage is TRBV5-1 and J usage is TRBJ1-4, with D possibly TRBD1 on 5 matching bases. The CDR3 length is 15 residues. Trimming removed 2 bases from V and 3 bases from J, with 11 bases in between. The germline V gene has CDR1 SGHRS and CDR2 YFSETQ. The CDR3 protein is CASSFQGLANEKLFF. The CDR3 DNA is TGCGCCAGCAGCTTCCAGGGTTTAGCTAATGAAAAACTGTTTTTT.

This clonotype was observed at least ten times. The chain joins TRBV20-1 to TRBJ2-7; the match to TRBD1 covers 10 bases. V gave up 5 bases and J gave up 4 bases; unmatched junction bases: 11. The CDR3 totals 15 residues. The germline gives CDR1 DFQATT, CDR2 SNEGSKA (reference sequence). The CDR3 DNA sequence: TGCAGTGCTTTCTACCAACCGGGACAGGGGTACGAGCAGTACTTC. Its translation is CSAFYQPGQGYEQYF.

The V gene is TRBV5-4, the J gene TRBJ2-7; 14 bases align to TRBD2. CDR1 is SGHNT and CDR2 is YYREEE in the germline V gene (reference sequence). The CDR3 is 16 amino acids. The V gene end was trimmed by 2 bases and the J gene end by 7 bases; junction bases not matched to a gene: 8. For the CDR3, the DNA is TGTGCCAGCAGCTTAGGACTAGCGGGAGGACTAGGTGAGCAGTACTTC. Its translation is CASSLGLAGGLGEQYF.

This clonotype was found a few times. The DNA of the CDR3 is TGCGCCAGCAGCTTGGATGGACAGGCGCAAGAGCAGTACTTC. Translating gives CASSLDGQAQEQYF. J is TRBJ2-7 and V is TRBV5-1; TRBD1 matches at 7 bases. This CDR3 contains 14 residues. Germline CDR1 SGHRS, CDR2 YFSETQ. With V trimmed by 0 bases and J by 7 bases, 7 bases remained unmatched. Full variable domain (rest looked up from reference TRBV5-1 and TRBJ2-7): KAGVTQTPRYLIKTRGQQVTLSCSPISGHRSVSWYQQTPGQGLQFLFEYFSETQRNKGNFPGRFSGRQFSNSRSEMNVSTLELGDSALYLCASSLDGQAQEQYFGPGTRLTVT.

The chain links TRBV10-2 to TRBJ2-7; 9 nucleotides agree with TRBD2. The CDR3 spans 14 residues. The V segment lost 8 bases and the J segment 7 bases; nucleotides outside the gene matches: 12. The germline CDR1 and CDR2 sequences are WSHSY and SAAADI. Here the CDR3 DNA reads TGCGCCAGCGGGCGGGCTAGCGGGAATGGAGAGCAGTACTTC. Translation: CASGRASGNGEQYF.

This clonotype was observed a handful of times. This rearrangement joins TRBV12-3 or TRBV12-4 to TRBJ2-2; TRBD2 aligns across 9 bases. The J segment lost 4 bases and the V segment lost 3 bases, leaving 3 bases of the junction unmatched. The CDR3 spans 15 residues. CDR3 in DNA: TGTGCCAGCAGTTTTAGCGGGAGTGGCACCGGGGAGCTGTTTTTT. As protein: CASSFSGSGTGELFF.

This clonotype was found many times. The genes are TRBV18 and TRBJ2-3, with D unresolved. Germline values: CDR1 KGHSH, CDR2 LQKENI. The CDR3 covers 14 residues. Trimming shortened V by 1 base and J by 1 base, and 6 bases separated the two germline ends. CDR3 region: CASSPRWGTDTQYF. The CDR3, as DNA: TGTGCCAGCTCACCACGATGGGGCACAGATACGCAGTATTTT.

The chain couples TRBV9 to TRBJ1-5; D may be TRBD1 (5 bases). The CDR3 has 15 amino acids. Deletions cut 3 bases from V and 4 bases from J, with 14 bases between. Germline V gene lookup returns CDR1 SGDLS and CDR2 YYNGEE. The CDR3 DNA reads TGTGCCAGCAGCGAGGGGTCTTTAGCAAATCAGCCCCAGCATTTT. Translating it yields CASSEGSLANQPQHF. The full variable domain, rest sourced from reference TRBV9 and TRBJ1-5, is DSGVTQTPKHLITATGQRVTLRCSPRSGDLSVYWYQQSLDQGLQFLIQYYNGEERAKGNILERFSAQQFPDLHSELNLSSLELGDSALYFCASSEGSLANQPQHFGDGTRLSIL.

This clonotype was detected many times. The rearrangement joins TRBV10-3 to TRBJ2-7; no firm D call. CDR3 size: 15 residues. Per germline, CDR1 ENHRY and CDR2 SYGVKD. Trimming pared 4 bases from V and 0 bases from J, leaving 13 bases between. CDR3 sequence (DNA): TGTGCCATCAGTGGTGCGGCAGGTAGCTCCTACGAGCAGTACTTC. Translation gives CAISGAAGSSYEQYF.

This clonotype was recorded at least ten times. The rearrangement joins TRBV6-1 to TRBJ2-3; 14 positions agree with TRBD2. The CDR3 length is 15 residues. Germline V lookup: CDR1 MNHNS, CDR2 SASEGT. Losses at the gene ends were 10 bases for V and 3 bases for J; bases not matched to a gene: 6. CDR3 amino acids: CATGTSGSRTDTQYF. The CDR3 DNA is TGTGCCACTGGGACTAGCGGGAGCCGGACAGATACGCAGTATTTT.

The V and J genes are TRBV14 and TRBJ2-3; D call uncertain. V was cut by 2 bases and J by 2 bases, with 14 bases left in between. Germline V lookup: CDR1 SGHDN, CDR2 FVKESK. This CDR3 region has 16 residues. CDR3 DNA sequence: TGTGCCAGCAGCCAACATCAGGACCGATCCACAGATACGCAGTATTTT. Translated: CASSQHQDRSTDTQYF.